The 10 T cell receptor beta chains reported below all come from one sample, sequenced in a study of cytomegalovirus exposure and HLA in healthy donors. The primer mix had 60 Vbeta and 13 Jbeta primers. Using immunoSEQ multiplex PCR, the repertoire was profiled, and TCRdb retains in-frame clones only, with some absent. The sample shows 160,000 or so clones, 80% of them seen only once. The specimen sequenced was PBMCs. Source of these receptors: a man aged 35 to 55 in good health and CMV-seronegative.

In its sample, this clone was seen a few times. The chain links TRBV18 to TRBJ2-7; D uncertain. The CDR3 length is 12 residues. The germline V and J ends were trimmed by 1 base and 5 bases, with 6 bases remaining between them. CDR1 and CDR2 from the germline V gene are KGHSH and LQKENI. The CDR3 bases are TGTGCCAGCTCACCACTAGCCCACGAGCAGTACTTC. This codes for CASSPLAHEQYF. Drawing the rest from reference TRBV18 and TRBJ2-7, the complete variable domain is NAGVMQNPRHLVRRRGQEARLRCSPMKGHSHVYWYRQLPEEGLKFMVYLQKENIIDESGMPKERFSAEFPKEGPSILRIQQVVRGDSAAYFCASSPLAHEQYFGPGTRLTVT.

This chain joins TRBV27 and TRBJ1-1; TRBD1 is a possible D gene (5 bases). The germline V gene has CDR1 MNHEY and CDR2 SMNVEV (reference sequence). The CDR3 is 14 residues long. The ends were cut back, 2 bases at V and 4 bases at J, with 11 bases in the middle. The CDR3: CASSLRRASTEAFF. CDR3 nucleotide sequence: TGTGCCAGCAGTTTACGCAGGGCTTCCACTGAAGCTTTCTTT.

The genes are TRBV19 and TRBJ2-2; 8 positions match TRBD2. This CDR3 has 14 residues. V trimming: 5 bases; J trimming: 6 bases; junction bases outside the gene matches: 5. The germline gives CDR1 LNHDA, CDR2 SQIVND (reference sequence). As DNA, the CDR3 is TGTGCCAGTAGTCTGACTAGCGAGTCCGGGGAGCTGTTTTTT. It codes for CASSLTSESGELFF.

This sequence joins TRBV6-5 and TRBJ2-1; TRBD2 agrees at 11 bases. Unmatched junction bases numbered 8, after V lost 7 bases and J lost 9 bases. The CDR3 runs 14 residues. Looked up from germline, CDR1 is MNHEY and CDR2 is SVGAGI. The CDR3 DNA is TGTGCCAGCACCTATAGCGGGAGGGCCCCTGAGCAGTTCTTC. It encodes CASTYSGRAPEQFF.

This clone has a handful of counts. The chain couples TRBV7-2 to TRBJ2-3, with D tentatively TRBD2 (6 bases). V was cut by 1 base and J by 5 bases, with 16 bases left in between. CDR1 and CDR2 (germline): SGHTA, FQGNSA. There are 16 residues in the CDR3. The CDR3 DNA follows: TGTGCCAGCAGCTTAGGGAGGGCGGCCCAACGAGATACGCAGTATTTT. This codes for CASSLGRAAQRDTQYF.

The V call is TRBV4-3, the J call TRBJ2-1; a weak D match, TRBD1 (7 bases). Germline values: CDR1 LGHNA, CDR2 YSLEER. This CDR3 is built from 15 residues. With 4 bases removed from V and 1 base from J, the gap between germline ends came to 11 bases. CDR3 amino acids: CASSPQGGSYNEQFF. The DNA for the CDR3 is TGCGCCAGCAGCCCTCAGGGGGGATCCTACAATGAGCAGTTCTTC.

The J gene is TRBJ2-1, the V gene TRBV23-1; TRBD2 matches at 7 bases. TRBV23-1 is designated an ORF whose function remains uncertain. V shed 4 bases and J 0 bases; nucleotides not matched to a gene: 6. The CDR3 totals 16 residues. Here the CDR3 reads CASSLLRTSSYNEQFF. The CDR3 DNA sequence: TGCGCCAGCAGTCTCCTTCGGACTAGCTCCTACAATGAGCAGTTCTTC.

The chain is built from TRBV6-5 and TRBJ1-1, with 12 bases aligning to TRBD1. Germline V gene sequence: CDR1 MNHEY, CDR2 SVGAGI. The CDR3 loop spans 15 amino acids. The V gene end was trimmed by 6 bases and the J gene end by 4 bases; junction bases not matched to a gene: 6. CDR3 loop: CASRGTGGAGTEAFF. The CDR3 region has the DNA TGTGCCAGCAGAGGGACAGGGGGCGCCGGCACTGAAGCTTTCTTT.

This clone was counted between two and nine times. The gene calls are TRBV27 and TRBJ1-4, with TRBD1 identical over 8 bases. The CDR3 runs 14 residues. CDR1 is MNHEY, CDR2 SMNVEV, per germline (reference sequence). V lost 5 bases, J lost 10 bases, and 9 bases stayed unmatched. The CDR3 reads CASSGTGYFRKLFF. Here the CDR3 DNA reads TGTGCCAGCAGTGGGACAGGCTACTTTCGAAAACTGTTTTTT.

The chain joins TRBV25-1 to TRBJ2-1; 10 bases fit TRBD2. V trimming: 4 bases; J trimming: 10 bases; junction bases outside the gene matches: 7. The CDR3 consists of 14 residues. CDR1 MGHDK and CDR2 SYGVNS come from the germline V gene. CDR3 sequence reads: CASSVQRGGWEQFF. The CDR3 DNA follows: TGTGCCAGCAGTGTACAGCGGGGGGGCTGGGAGCAGTTCTTC.